The clone carrying this TCR beta chain appeared once. The sample is drawn from a study of cytomegalovirus exposure and HLA in healthy donors. Per germline, CDR1 MNHNS and CDR2 SASEGT. This CDR3 region has 12 residues. Trimming removed 6 bases at V and 6 bases at J, with 11 bases between. The PCR had 60 Vbeta and 13 Jbeta primers. Sequencing was performed with immunoSEQ multiplex PCR; in TCRdb, only in-frame clones are kept and a portion is missing. Here the sample spans over 150,000 clones, around 84% being singletons. Material: PBMCs. The sequence was obtained from a girl between 2 and 10 years old in good health and CMV-seropositive. This chain joins TRBV6-1 and TRBJ1-2, with D possibly matching TRBD1 (5 bases). In nucleotides, the CDR3 is TGTGCCAGCAGGCAGGGAACCCATGGCTACACCTTC. Its translation: CASRQGTHGYTF.